The sequence of this T cell receptor (beta chain) was determined in a study of long-term antiretroviral therapy in people with HIV. V was pared by 4 bases and J by 5 bases, with 5 bases of the junction left unmatched. There are 15 residues in the CDR3. Germline lookup yields CDR1 MNHEY and CDR2 SVGAGI. The run of the v3.0 immunoSEQ assay was at survey level. Measured with immunoSEQ multiplex PCR; TCRdb has only the in-frame clones, and not every one. The sample lists about 21,000 clones, around 78% occurring once. General study findings and limits: Among HIV repertoires, CDR3 length ranges were narrower than those of controls.

Comment on this clone: What it binds is not known.

Source: unsorted PBMCs, taken 2.2 years after starting antiretroviral therapy. The rearrangement uses TRBV6-5 and TRBJ1-1, with 12 bases aligning to TRBD1. The clonotype originates from a man aged 50-59 years with HIV. The CDR3 DNA reads as TGTGCCAGCAGTTGGGGACAGGGGGCGCGAACTGAAGCTTTCTTT. It specifies CASSWGQGARTEAFF.